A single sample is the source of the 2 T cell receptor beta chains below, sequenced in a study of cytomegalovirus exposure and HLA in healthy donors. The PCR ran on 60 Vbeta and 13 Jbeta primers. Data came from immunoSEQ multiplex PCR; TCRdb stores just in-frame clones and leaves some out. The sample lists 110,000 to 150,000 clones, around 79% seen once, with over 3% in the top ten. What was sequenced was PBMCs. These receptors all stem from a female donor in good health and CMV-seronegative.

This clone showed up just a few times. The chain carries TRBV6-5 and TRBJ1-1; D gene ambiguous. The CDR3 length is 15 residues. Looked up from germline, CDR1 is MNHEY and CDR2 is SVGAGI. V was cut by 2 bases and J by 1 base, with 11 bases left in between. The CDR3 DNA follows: TGTGCCAGCAGTTACGGGCCGGCCCAGAACACTGAAGCTTTCTTT. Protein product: CASSYGPAQNTEAFF.

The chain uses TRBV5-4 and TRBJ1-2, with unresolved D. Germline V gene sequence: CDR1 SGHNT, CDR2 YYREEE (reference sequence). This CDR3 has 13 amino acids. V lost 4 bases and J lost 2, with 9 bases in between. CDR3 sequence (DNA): TGTGCCAGCAGCCGGGATCAGAACTATGGCTACACCTTC. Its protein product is CASSRDQNYGYTF. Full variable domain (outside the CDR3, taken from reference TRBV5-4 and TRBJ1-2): ETGVTQSPTHLIKTRGQQVTLRCSSQSGHNTVSWYQQALGQGPQFIFQYYREEENGRGNFPPRFSGLQFPNYSSELNVNALELDDSALYLCASSRDQNYGYTFGSGTRLTVV.